A single sample gave rise to the 24 T cell receptor beta chains below, sequenced in a study of CXCR3-negative and CXCR3-positive naive CD8 T cells. The study, taken as a whole, reports: Comparison of naive cells showed more hydrophobic TRB CDR3s in CXCR3-positive than in CXCR3-negative naive cells.

UMI labels and 5' RACE were used to prepare the TRB cDNA libraries. TCRdb reprocessed the 5' RACE reads and reports one entry per CDR3 protein, with no DNA. This table holds about 150,000 distinct CDR3 sequences. These receptors have no identified antigens. Material: naive CXCR3+ CD8+ T cells from blood. Subset noted: CD45RO-CCR7+CD27+CD95- naive CD8+ T cells expressing CXCR3 (TNR3+). The receptors come from a human donor in good health. Some clones in this sample may be carry-over from other donors' samples.

The rearrangement uses TRBV7-2 and TRBJ2-1; TCRdb returns TRBD2, unconfirmable since there is no DNA. This CDR3 contains 15 residues. CDR1 and CDR2 (germline): SGHTA, FQGNSA. This chain's CDR3 is CASSATSGVSHEQFF.

The rearrangement uses TRBV29-1 and TRBJ1-2; TCRdb outputs TRBD1, but without DNA this stays unchecked. This CDR3 contains 13 residues. Germline V gives CDR1 SQVTM, CDR2 ANQGSEA. CDR3 region: CSVLQGSNYGYTF. The full variable domain, in which reference TRBV29-1 and TRBJ1-2 provide the parts outside the CDR3, is SAVISQKPSRDICQRGTSLTIQCQVDSQVTMMFWYRQQPGQSLTLIATANQGSEATYESGFVIDKFPISRPNLTFSTLTVSNMSPEDSSIYLCSVLQGSNYGYTFGSGTRLTVV.

The rearrangement joins TRBV27 to TRBJ2-5. Germline-derived CDR1 and CDR2 are MNHEY and SMNVEV (reference sequence). The CDR3 loop spans 13 amino acids. Here the CDR3 reads CASSYSDRVTQYF.

The chain recombines TRBV29-1 with TRBJ2-1; TCRdb's D call, TRBD1, is unchecked because there is no DNA. CDR3 length equals 13 residues. Germline V lookup: CDR1 SQVTM, CDR2 ANQGSEA. CDR3 in amino acids: CSVDHSGNNEQFF.

The rearrangement links TRBV7-7 to TRBJ2-1; the D call of TRBD1 rests on TCRdb alone, since no DNA is present to check it. Looked up from germline, CDR1 is SSHAT and CDR2 is FNYEAQ (reference sequence). The CDR3 covers 12 residues. CDR3 sequence reads: CASSWDGNEQFF. The entire variable domain, with the rest obtained from reference TRBV7-7 and TRBJ2-1, is as follows: GAGVSQSPRYKVTKRGQDVTLRCDPISSHATLYWYQQALGQGPEFLTYFNYEAQPDKSGLPSDRFSAERPEGSISTLTIQRTEQRDSAMYRCASSWDGNEQFFGPGTRLTVL.

The J gene is TRBJ2-5, the V gene TRBV6-6; TCRdb reports TRBD2, a call that lacks DNA to check it against. Germline V gene sequence: CDR1 MNHNY, CDR2 SVGAGI (reference sequence). The CDR3 has 14 amino acids. CDR3 amino acids: CASSLPVKQETQYF.

V usage is TRBV27 and J usage is TRBJ2-2. The CDR3 is 13 amino acids. CDR1 MNHEY and CDR2 SMNVEV come from the germline V gene (reference sequence). CDR3 in amino acids: CASSWMGSGELFF.

The chain carries TRBV29-1 and TRBJ2-7. The germline gives CDR1 SQVTM, CDR2 ANQGSEA. The CDR3 is 15 residues long. The CDR3 region is CSVEYRLESVYEQYF.

The CDR3 sequence is CASSHGDREAPQPQHF. V gene TRBV4-2 combines with J gene TRBJ1-5; TCRdb proposes TRBD1, but this gene call is untestable without DNA. Germline V gene lookup returns CDR1 LGHNA and CDR2 YNFKEQ. This CDR3 is 16 amino acids long.

V is TRBV12-3 or TRBV12-4 and J is TRBJ1-5; TCRdb's D call of TRBD1 is untestable without DNA. This CDR3 has 14 residues. The CDR3 protein is CASSPGTANQPQHF.

The CDR3 protein is CASRLKLGNEQFF. The chain is built from TRBV7-6 and TRBJ2-1. The V gene's germline CDR1 is SGHVS and CDR2 FNYEAQ. This CDR3 has 13 amino acids.

The rearrangement joins TRBV7-9 to TRBJ2-1; TCRdb's D gene call, TRBD1, goes unchecked for lack of DNA. Germline V gives CDR1 SEHNR, CDR2 FQNEAQ (reference sequence). This CDR3 has 16 amino acids. The CDR3 is CASSLESGNHPHEQFF.

This chain links TRBV20-1 with TRBJ1-2. The CDR3 contains 14 residues. From germline, CDR1 is DFQATT and CDR2 SNEGSKA (reference sequence). CDR3 sequence reads: CSAREPGLPSGYTF.

The genes are TRBV4-3 and TRBJ2-1; the TCRdb call, TRBD2, lacks DNA for checking. The CDR3 is 15 amino acids. The germline V gene encodes CDR1 LGHNA and CDR2 YSLEER. The CDR3 here is CASSQDRTSYNEQFF.

The chain links TRBV14 to TRBJ2-1; the TCRdb D gene call, TRBD2, has no DNA to confirm it. Germline values: CDR1 SGHDN, CDR2 FVKESK. This CDR3 spans 16 amino acids. CDR3 region: CASSQDRPILNNEQFF.

The V call is TRBV29-1, the J call TRBJ2-7; TCRdb's assignment of TRBD2 cannot be checked, as there is no DNA. The CDR3 length is 14 residues. Germline V gene sequence: CDR1 SQVTM, CDR2 ANQGSEA. CDR3 in amino acids: CSAVAEASSYEQYF.

V gene TRBV10-2 combines with J gene TRBJ2-5; the D call of TRBD2 rests on TCRdb alone, since no DNA is present to check it. The CDR3 is 15 amino acids. From germline, CDR1 is WSHSY and CDR2 SAAADI. Here the CDR3 reads CASSAKDQLQETQYF.

The chain links TRBV7-9 to TRBJ2-1; TCRdb names TRBD1, which stays unverified in the absence of DNA. Germline loops: CDR1 SEHNR, CDR2 FQNEAQ (reference sequence). CDR3 length equals 15 residues. The CDR3 sequence: CASSLKASGPLEQFF.

The CDR3 sequence is CSVDGSGGPGTDTQYF. V is TRBV29-1 and J is TRBJ2-3; TCRdb picks TRBD2, but there is no DNA to check that call. This CDR3 region has 16 residues. Germline CDR1 reads SQVTM; CDR2 reads ANQGSEA.

The CDR3: CSVDGRLNEQFF. The V and J genes are TRBV29-1 and TRBJ2-1. CDR1 and CDR2 (germline): SQVTM, ANQGSEA. The CDR3 spans 12 residues.

This chain joins TRBV27 and TRBJ2-7. Per germline, CDR1 MNHEY and CDR2 SMNVEV (reference sequence). This CDR3 contains 14 residues. The CDR3 sequence is CASSLGPFTYEQYF.

The chain is built from TRBV7-9 and TRBJ2-3. Germline CDR1 is SEHNR and CDR2 is FQNEAQ (reference sequence). The CDR3 runs to 14 residues. The CDR3 spells CASSLVPDTDTQYF.

The chain joins TRBV12-3 or TRBV12-4 to TRBJ1-2; TCRdb indicates TRBD1, and absent DNA this call remains unverified. This CDR3 has 14 amino acids. This CDR3 is CASSFGRTDYGYTF.

The V gene is TRBV29-1, the J gene TRBJ1-1. Germline CDR1 reads SQVTM; CDR2 reads ANQGSEA. The CDR3 is made up of 13 amino acids. The CDR3 here is CSVLGGLDTEAFF.